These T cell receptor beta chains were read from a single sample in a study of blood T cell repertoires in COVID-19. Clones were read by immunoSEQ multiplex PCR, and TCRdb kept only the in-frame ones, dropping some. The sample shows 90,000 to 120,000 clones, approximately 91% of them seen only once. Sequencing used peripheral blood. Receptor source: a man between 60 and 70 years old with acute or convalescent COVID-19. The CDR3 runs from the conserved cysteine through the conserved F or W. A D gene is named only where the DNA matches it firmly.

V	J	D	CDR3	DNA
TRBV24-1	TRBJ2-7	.	CATSGGAGEAYEQYF	TGTGCCACCAGTGGGGGAGCTGGGGAGGCCTACGAGCAGTACTTC
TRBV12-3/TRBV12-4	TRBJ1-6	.	CASSTGNSPLHF	TGTGCCAGCAGTACAGGGAATTCACCCCTCCACTTT
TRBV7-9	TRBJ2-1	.	CASSSRDEQFF	TGTGCCAGCAGCTCGAGGGATGAGCAGTTCTTC
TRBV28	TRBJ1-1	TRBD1	CASSLGTGGLITEAFF	TGTGCCAGCAGTTTAGGGACAGGGGGCCTAATTACTGAAGCTTTCTTT
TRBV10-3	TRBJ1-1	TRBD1	CAISITGDTEAFF	TGTGCCATCAGTATTACAGGGGACACTGAAGCTTTCTTT
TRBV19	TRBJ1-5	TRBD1	CASSISGTASGQPQHF	TGTGCCAGTAGTATTTCCGGGACAGCGTCAGGCCAGCCCCAGCATTTT
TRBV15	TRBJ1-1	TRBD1	CATSSGSSGTGKAFF	TGTGCCACCAGCAGTGGCTCCTCTGGGACAGGGAAAGCTTTCTTT
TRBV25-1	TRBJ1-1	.	CASPPPRGWGAFF	TGTGCCAGCCCTCCCCCCCGGGGGTGGGGAGCTTTCTTT
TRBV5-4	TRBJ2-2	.	CASSLGTRHTGELFF	TGTGCCAGCAGCCTCGGGACTCGACACACCGGGGAGCTGTTTTTT
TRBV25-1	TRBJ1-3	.	CASAGVGGNTIYF	TGTGCCAGCGCAGGGGTGGGTGGAAACACCATATATTTT
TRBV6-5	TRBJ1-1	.	CASRTAAGENTEAFF	TGTGCCAGCAGAACAGCCGCCGGGGAGAACACTGAAGCTTTCTTT
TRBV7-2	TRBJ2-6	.	CASSPRGTQNSGANVLTF	TGTGCCAGCAGCCCGCGGGGGACACAAAACTCTGGGGCCAACGTCCTGACTTTC
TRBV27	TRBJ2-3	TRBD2	CASSLEREYADTQYF	TGTGCCAGCAGTTTGGAGCGGGAGTATGCAGATACGCAGTATTTT